What follows describes a single TCR beta chain. What antigen it recognizes has not been identified. Within one base of it there is no much larger clone, and no base qualities were kept. Ficoll-Paque density gradient centrifugation was the method used to isolate PBMCs. The data originate from a study of T-cell memory formation after mild COVID-19 (dated by TCRdb to 2020 to 2023). About the study as a whole: TCR sequence clusters from the two donors were largely donor specific. T-cell clones expanding and contracting after mild COVID-19 in two donors were tracked by longitudinal TCRalpha and TCRbeta repertoire sequencing. The cohort comprised two young, previously healthy adult volunteers, one female and one male.

Instrument used: Illumina NovaSeq 6000. TCRalpha and TCRbeta cDNA libraries were built by 5'RACE with constant-segment primers, adding sample barcodes and unique molecular identifiers. RNA was extracted from every sample with Trizol reagent. Libraries were amplified in two PCR steps, with a second sample barcode and Illumina TruSeq adapters added in the second step. Sequencing of the libraries was done on an Illumina NovaSeq, producing 2 x 150 bp paired-end reads. Per the original workflow: Reads were demultiplexed and collapsed into UMI-guided consensus sequences with migec v1.2.7. With mixcr v2.1.11, UMI consensuses were aligned to TRA and TRB V and J templates and assembled into clonotypes. Clonotypes were classified as expanded or contracted when called significant by both edgeR and NoisET, with noise models trained on biological replicates. For edgeR calls, the thresholds were a false discovery rate-adjusted p below 0.01 and a log2 fold-change of 1. As an exploratory analysis of dynamics, PCA with hierarchical clustering was applied to max-normalized trajectories of the 1000 most abundant clonotypes. Separately sequenced CD4+ and CD8+ repertoires were used to assign the CD4 or CD8 phenotype of responding clones. The public sequencing data were trimmed at Q25 with fastp and processed into clonotypes with MiXCR by TCRdb, which kept only in-frame beta chains. Here each entry gathers all rows of one CDR3 protein and keeps the most common genes and DNA. The V and J calls were not made by the authors but by TCRdb's processing. The sample table records fewer than 450,000 distinct CDR3 sequences; 21% of these occur just once. The ten largest clones add up to about an eighth of the sample.

Overall study results and their limits: The detection of some responding clones in pre-infection memory suggests that pre-existing cross-reactive memory T cells joined the SARS-CoV-2 response. The study included only a couple of mild cases, and larger cohorts that include severe cases with pre-infection samples were judged to be necessary. SARS-CoV-2 specificity of the second-wave clones peaking on day 37 was not confirmed. Balanced CD4/CD8 phenotypes were observed for clones contracting from day 15 to 85, whereas a bias towards CD4+ was observed for a second wave of clones expanding from day 15 to 37. Contracting CD4+ clones were found mainly in CM and EM memory subsets, while CD8+ clones were enriched in EMRA.

The CDR3 runs 16 residues from the cysteine to the phenylalanine. CDR3 DNA only is kept here, 48 bases in frame from base 1. Per the germline V gene, ENHRY is the CDR1 and SYGVKD is the CDR2. V and J are trimmed by 1 base and 5 bases, and the gene matches miss 9 bases of the junction. The chain couples TRBV10-3 to TRBJ2-7, and 9 junction bases match TRBD2. The sample consisted of PBMCs or a T cell subset sorted from them (not recorded which). This TCR was recovered from an adult woman who had mild COVID-19 (a few samples of this study predate the infection). The sample titles of this study are shuffled in the database, so cell type and time point are left out; the donor was told from shared clones. The nucleotide sequence is given as TGTGCCATCAGTGAGTTGGGTAGCGGGAGCAGCGACGAGCAGTACTTC. The translation is CAISELGSGSSDEQYF.